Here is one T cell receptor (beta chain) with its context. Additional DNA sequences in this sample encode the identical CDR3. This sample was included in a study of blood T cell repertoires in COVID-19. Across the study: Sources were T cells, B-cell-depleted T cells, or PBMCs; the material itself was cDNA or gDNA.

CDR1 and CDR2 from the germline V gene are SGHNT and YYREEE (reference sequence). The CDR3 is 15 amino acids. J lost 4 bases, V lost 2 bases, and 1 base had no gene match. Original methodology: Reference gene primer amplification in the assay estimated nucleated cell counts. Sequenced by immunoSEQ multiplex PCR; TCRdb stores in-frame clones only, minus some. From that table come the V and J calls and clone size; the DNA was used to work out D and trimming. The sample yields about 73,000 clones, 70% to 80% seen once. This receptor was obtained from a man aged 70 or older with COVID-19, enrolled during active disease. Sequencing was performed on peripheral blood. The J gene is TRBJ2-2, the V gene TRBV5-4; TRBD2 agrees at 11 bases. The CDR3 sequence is CASSLGLAGTGELFF. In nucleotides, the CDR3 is TGTGCCAGCAGCTTAGGACTAGCGGGCACCGGGGAGCTGTTTTTT.